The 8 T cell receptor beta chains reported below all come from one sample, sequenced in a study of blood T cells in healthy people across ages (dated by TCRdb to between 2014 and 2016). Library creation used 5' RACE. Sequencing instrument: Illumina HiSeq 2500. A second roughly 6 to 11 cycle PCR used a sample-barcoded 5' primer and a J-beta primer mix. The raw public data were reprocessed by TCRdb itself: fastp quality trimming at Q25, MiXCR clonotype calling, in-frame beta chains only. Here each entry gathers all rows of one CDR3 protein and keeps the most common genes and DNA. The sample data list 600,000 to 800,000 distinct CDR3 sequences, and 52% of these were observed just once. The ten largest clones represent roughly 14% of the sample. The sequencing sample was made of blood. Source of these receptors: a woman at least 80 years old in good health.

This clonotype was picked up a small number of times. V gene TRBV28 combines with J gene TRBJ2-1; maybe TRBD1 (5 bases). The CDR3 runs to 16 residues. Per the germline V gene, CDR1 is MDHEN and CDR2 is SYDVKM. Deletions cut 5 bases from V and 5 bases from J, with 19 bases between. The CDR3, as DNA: TGTGCCAGCAGTGACAGCTTCGGGCCCCTACACAATGAGCAGTTCTTC. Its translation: CASSDSFGPLHNEQFF.

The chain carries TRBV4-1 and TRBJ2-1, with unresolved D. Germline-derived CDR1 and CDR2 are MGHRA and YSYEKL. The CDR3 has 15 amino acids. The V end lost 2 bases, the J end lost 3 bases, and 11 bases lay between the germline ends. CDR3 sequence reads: CASSQFQLFYNEQFF. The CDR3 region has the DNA TGCGCCAGCAGCCAATTTCAACTATTCTACAATGAGCAGTTCTTC.

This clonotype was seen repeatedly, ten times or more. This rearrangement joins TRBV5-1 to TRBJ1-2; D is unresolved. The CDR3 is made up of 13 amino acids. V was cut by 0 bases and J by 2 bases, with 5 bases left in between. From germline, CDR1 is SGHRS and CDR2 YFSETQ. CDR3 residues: CASSLDANYGYTF. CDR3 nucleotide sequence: TGCGCCAGCAGCTTGGATGCCAACTATGGCTACACCTTC.

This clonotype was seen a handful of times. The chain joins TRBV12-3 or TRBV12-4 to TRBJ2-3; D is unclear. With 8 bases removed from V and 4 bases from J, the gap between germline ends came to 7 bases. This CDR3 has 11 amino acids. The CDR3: CASEKSDTQYF. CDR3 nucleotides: TGTGCCAGCGAAAAGTCAGATACGCAGTATTTT.

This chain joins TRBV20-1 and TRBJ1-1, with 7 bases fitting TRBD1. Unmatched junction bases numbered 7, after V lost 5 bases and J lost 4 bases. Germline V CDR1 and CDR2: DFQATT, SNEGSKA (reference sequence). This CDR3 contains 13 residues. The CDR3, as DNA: TGCAGTGCTCGAGGGGGCGCCGGCACTGAAGCTTTCTTT. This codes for CSARGGAGTEAFF.

CDR3 residues: CTYLTGRENEQFF. In DNA form, the CDR3 reads TGCACCTACTTGACAGGGAGGGAGAATGAGCAGTTCTTC. This sequence joins TRBV29-1 and TRBJ2-1, with D perhaps matching TRBD1 or TRBD2 (7 bases each). Germline V gene sequence: CDR1 SQVTM, CDR2 ANQGSEA. The length of the CDR3 is 13 residues.

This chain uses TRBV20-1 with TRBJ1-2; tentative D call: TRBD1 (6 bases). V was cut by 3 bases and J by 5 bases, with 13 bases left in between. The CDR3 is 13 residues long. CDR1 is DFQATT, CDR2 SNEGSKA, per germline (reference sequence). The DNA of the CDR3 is TGCAGTGCTAGCCCCACGGGGGCGTATGGCTACACCTTC. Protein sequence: CSASPTGAYGYTF.

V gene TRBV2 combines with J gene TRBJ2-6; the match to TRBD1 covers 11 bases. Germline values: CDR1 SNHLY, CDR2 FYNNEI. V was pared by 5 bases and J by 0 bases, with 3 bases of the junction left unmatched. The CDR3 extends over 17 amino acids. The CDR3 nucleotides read TGTGCCAGCAGTCAGGACAGGGGGCGCTCTGGGGCCAACGTCCTGACTTTC. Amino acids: CASSQDRGRSGANVLTF.